The 5 T cell receptor beta chains reported below all come from one sample, sequenced in a study of blood T cells in healthy people across ages. A second PCR, run for about 7 to 11 cycles, used a sample-barcoded 5' primer plus a J-beta primer mix. TCRdb re-derived calls from the 5' RACE reads in MiXCR, one entry per CDR3 protein. The sample consists of about 780,000 distinct CDR3 sequences, 20% to 30% of them appearing once. The data were also submitted as part of a second study, on T cells of mothers and their children.

The sample was blood. The receptors here all came from a boy aged 5 to 17 in good health.

This clonotype was seen more than once but under ten times. The genes are TRBV7-2 and TRBJ2-5; TRBD1 matches 8 bases. TRBJ2-7 matches the DNA end more closely, so the J call is doubtful. The germline CDR1 and CDR2 sequences are SGHTA and FQGNSA. This CDR3 has 16 amino acids. CDR3 bases: TGTGCCAGCAGCCTTATGCAGGACAGGGCCCTATACGAGCAGTACTTC. This sequence encodes CASSLMQDRALYEQYF.

This sequence joins TRBV7-8 and TRBJ1-1; no clear D gene. Germline V gene sequence: CDR1 SGHVS, CDR2 FQNEAQ. Deletions cut 1 base from V and 4 bases from J, with 10 bases between. The CDR3 runs 14 residues. CDR3 protein: CASSLVGASTEAFF. DNA of the CDR3: TGTGCCAGCAGCTTAGTTGGAGCGAGCACTGAAGCTTTCTTT. Based on the CDR3 plus reference TRBV7-8 and TRBJ1-1, the full variable domain is GAGVSQSPRYKVAKRGQDVALRCDPISGHVSLFWYQQALGQGPEFLTYFQNEAQLDKSGLPSDRFFAERPEGSVSTLKIQRTQQEDSAVYLCASSLVGASTEAFFGQGTRLTVV.

This sequence joins TRBV10-2 and TRBJ2-1, with TRBD2 matching over 10 bases. The DNA end is a closer match to TRBJ2-5, so the J assignment may be wrong. Germline assignment: CDR1 WSHSY and CDR2 SAAADI. The CDR3 extends over 16 amino acids. CDR3 nucleotide sequence: TGCGCCAGCAGTGAGTCTATTCGGACTAGCGGTTTGACCCAGTACTTC. This gives the protein CASSESIRTSGLTQYF.

This clonotype came up a few times. V gene TRBV3-1 combines with J gene TRBJ2-2; possible D gene TRBD1, 7 bases. The CDR3 runs to 15 residues. V was pared by 3 bases and J by 6 bases, with 14 bases between. CDR1 LGHDT and CDR2 YNNKEL come from the germline V gene (reference sequence). CDR3: CASSHRQGGPGELFF. CDR3 coding DNA: TGTGCCAGCAGCCACAGACAGGGAGGTCCCGGGGAGCTGTTTTTT. Filled out from reference TRBV3-1 and TRBJ2-2, the complete variable domain reads DTAVSQTPKYLVTQMGNDKSIKCEQNLGHDTMYWYKQDSKKFLKIMFSYNNKELIINETVPNRFSPKSPDKAHLNLHINSLELGDSAVYFCASSHRQGGPGELFFGEGSRLTVL.

This clonotype turned up a few times. This chain connects TRBV3-1 to TRBJ2-5; D gene ambiguous. The J call may be mistaken, given a closer DNA end match to TRBJ2-1. This CDR3 contains 13 residues. The germline V gene encodes CDR1 LGHDT and CDR2 YNNKEL (reference sequence). The CDR3 loop is CASSQGIRGEQFF. In nucleotides, the CDR3 is TGTGCCAGCAGCCAAGGAATACGAGGTGAGCAGTTCTTC.